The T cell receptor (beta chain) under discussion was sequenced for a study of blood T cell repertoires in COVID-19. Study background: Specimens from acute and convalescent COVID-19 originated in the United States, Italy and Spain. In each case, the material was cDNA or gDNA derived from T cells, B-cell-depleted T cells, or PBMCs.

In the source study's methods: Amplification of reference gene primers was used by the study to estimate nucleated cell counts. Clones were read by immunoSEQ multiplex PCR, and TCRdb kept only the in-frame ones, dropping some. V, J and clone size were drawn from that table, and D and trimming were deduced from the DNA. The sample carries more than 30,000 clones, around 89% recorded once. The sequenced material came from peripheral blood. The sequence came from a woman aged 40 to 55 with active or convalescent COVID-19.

CDR3: CASRQGTNYGYTF. CDR3 nucleotide sequence: TGTGCCAGCAGGCAGGGGACTAACTATGGCTACACCTTC. The rearrangement uses TRBV6-4 and TRBJ1-2; a weak D match, TRBD1 (6 bases). The V end was cut by 6 bases, the J end by 0 bases, with 8 bases between. The CDR3 sequence is 13 residues long. Per the germline V gene, CDR1 is MRHNA and CDR2 is SNTAGT.